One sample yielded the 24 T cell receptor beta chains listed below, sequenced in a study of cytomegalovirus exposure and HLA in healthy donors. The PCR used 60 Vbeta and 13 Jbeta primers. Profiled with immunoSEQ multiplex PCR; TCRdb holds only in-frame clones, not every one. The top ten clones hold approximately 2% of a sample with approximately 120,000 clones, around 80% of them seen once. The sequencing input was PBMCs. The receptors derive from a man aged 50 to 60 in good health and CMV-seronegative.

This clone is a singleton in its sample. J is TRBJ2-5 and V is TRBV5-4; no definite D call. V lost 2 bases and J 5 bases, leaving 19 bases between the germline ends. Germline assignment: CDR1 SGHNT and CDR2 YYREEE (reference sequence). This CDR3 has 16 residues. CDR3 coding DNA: TGTGCCAGCAGCTTAGAGGCCCGGTCGGCGGAGGAGACCCAGTACTTC. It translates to CASSLEARSAEETQYF.

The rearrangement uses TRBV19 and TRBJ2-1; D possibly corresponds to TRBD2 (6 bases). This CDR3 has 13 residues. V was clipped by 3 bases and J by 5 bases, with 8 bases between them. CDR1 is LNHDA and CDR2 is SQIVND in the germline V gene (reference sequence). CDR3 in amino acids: CASSIGGNNEQFF. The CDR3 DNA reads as TGTGCCAGTAGTATCGGGGGAAACAATGAGCAGTTCTTC.

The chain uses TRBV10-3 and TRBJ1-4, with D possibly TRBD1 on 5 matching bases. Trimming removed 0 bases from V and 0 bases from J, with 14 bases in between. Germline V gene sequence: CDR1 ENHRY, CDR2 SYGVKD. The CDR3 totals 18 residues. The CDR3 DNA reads TGTGCCATCAGTGAGTCGAGTTTAACAGGAGCAACTAATGAAAAACTGTTTTTT. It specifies CAISESSLTGATNEKLFF.

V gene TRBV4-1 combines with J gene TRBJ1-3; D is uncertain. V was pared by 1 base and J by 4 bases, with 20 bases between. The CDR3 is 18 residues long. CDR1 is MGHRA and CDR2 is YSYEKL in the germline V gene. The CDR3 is CASSQGLLRARRGNTIYF. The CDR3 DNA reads TGCGCCAGCAGCCAAGGACTACTGAGGGCAAGGAGGGGAAACACCATATATTTT.

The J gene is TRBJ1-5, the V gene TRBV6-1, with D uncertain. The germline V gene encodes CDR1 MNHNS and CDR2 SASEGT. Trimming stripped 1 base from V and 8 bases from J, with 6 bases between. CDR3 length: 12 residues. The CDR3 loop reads CASSEDRKPQHF. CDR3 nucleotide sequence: TGTGCCAGCAGTGAAGACAGAAAGCCCCAGCATTTT.

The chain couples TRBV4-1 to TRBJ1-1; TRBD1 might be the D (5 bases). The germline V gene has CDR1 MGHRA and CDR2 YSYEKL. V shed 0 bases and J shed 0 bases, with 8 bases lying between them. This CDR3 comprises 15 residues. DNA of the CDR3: TGCGCCAGCAGCCAAGATTTGACAGTGAACACTGAAGCTTTCTTT. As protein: CASSQDLTVNTEAFF.

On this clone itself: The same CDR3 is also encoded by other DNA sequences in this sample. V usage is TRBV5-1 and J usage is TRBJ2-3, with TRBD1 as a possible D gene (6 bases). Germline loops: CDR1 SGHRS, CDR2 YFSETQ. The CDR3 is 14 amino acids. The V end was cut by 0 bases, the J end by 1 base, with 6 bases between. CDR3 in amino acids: CASSLDRGTDTQYF. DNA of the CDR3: TGCGCCAGCAGCTTGGACAGGGGCACAGATACGCAGTATTTT.

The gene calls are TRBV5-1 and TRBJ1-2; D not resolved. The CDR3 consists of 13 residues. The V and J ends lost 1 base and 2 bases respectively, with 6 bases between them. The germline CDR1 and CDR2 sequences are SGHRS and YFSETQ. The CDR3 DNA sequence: TGCGCCAGCAGCTTGTACTCCAACTATGGCTACACCTTC. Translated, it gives CASSLYSNYGYTF.

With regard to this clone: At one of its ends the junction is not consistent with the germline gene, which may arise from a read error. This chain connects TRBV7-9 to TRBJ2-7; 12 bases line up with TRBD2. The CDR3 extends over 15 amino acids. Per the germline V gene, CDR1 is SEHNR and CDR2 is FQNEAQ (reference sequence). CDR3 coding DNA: TGTTCCAGCAGCTTTCCGACTAGCGGGGGCTACGAGCAGTACTTC. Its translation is CSSSFPTSGGYEQYF.

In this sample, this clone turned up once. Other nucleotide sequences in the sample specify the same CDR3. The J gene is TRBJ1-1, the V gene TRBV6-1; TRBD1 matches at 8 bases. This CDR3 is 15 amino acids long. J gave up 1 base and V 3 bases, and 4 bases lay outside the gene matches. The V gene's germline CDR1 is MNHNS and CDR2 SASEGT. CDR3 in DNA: TGTGCCAGCAGTGAGGTCGGGACAGGGAACACTGAAGCTTTCTTT. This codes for CASSEVGTGNTEAFF.

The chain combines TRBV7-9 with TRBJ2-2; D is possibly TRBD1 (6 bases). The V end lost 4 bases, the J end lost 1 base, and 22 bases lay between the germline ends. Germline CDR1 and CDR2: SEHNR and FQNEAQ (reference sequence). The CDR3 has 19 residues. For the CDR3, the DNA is TGTGCCAGCAGCTCCCACACGTTAAGAACAGGGAAGAACACCGGGGAGCTGTTTTTT. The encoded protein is CASSSHTLRTGKNTGELFF.

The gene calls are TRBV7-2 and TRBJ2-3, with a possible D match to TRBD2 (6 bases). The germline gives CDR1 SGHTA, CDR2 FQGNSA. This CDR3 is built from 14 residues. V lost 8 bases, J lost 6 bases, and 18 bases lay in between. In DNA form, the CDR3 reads TGTGCCAGCTCCCGGGACTCTCGGGGGGATACGCAGTATTTT. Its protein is CASSRDSRGDTQYF.

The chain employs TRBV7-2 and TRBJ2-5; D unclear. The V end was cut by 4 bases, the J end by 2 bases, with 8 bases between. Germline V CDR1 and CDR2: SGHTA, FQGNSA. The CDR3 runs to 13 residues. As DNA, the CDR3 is TGTGCCAGCAGCTCACAGTTACAAGAGACCCAGTACTTC. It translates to CASSSQLQETQYF.

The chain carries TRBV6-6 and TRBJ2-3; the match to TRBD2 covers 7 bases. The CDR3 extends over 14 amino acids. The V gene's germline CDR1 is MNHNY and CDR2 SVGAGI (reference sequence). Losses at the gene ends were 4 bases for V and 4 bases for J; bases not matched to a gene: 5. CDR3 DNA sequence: TGTGCCAGCAGTTCTCCGGGGGGAGCAGATACGCAGTATTTT. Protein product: CASSSPGGADTQYF.

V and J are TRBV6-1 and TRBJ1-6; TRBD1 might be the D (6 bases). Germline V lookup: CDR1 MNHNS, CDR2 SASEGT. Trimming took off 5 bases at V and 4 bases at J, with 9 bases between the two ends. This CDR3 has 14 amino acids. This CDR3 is CASSRTVYNSPLHF. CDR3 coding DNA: TGTGCCAGCAGTAGGACAGTTTATAATTCACCCCTCCACTTT.

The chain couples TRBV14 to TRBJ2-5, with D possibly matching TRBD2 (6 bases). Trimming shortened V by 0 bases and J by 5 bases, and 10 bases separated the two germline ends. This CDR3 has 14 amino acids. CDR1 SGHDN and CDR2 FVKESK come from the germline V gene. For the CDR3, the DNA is TGTGCCAGCAGCCAAGATGGAGGGTTTGAGACCCAGTACTTC. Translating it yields CASSQDGGFETQYF.

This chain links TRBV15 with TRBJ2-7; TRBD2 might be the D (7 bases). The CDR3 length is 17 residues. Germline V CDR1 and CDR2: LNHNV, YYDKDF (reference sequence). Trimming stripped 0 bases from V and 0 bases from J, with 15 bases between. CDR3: CATSRDRGGGFSYEQYF. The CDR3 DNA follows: TGTGCCACCAGCAGAGATCGGGGCGGGGGCTTCTCCTACGAGCAGTACTTC.

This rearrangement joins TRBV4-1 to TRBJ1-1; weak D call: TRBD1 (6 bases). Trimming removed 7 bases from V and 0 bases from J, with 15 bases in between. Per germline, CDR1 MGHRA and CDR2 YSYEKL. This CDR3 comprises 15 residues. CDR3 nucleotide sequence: TGCGCCAGCACTTCCAACAGGGCGGTGAACACTGAAGCTTTCTTT. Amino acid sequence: CASTSNRAVNTEAFF.

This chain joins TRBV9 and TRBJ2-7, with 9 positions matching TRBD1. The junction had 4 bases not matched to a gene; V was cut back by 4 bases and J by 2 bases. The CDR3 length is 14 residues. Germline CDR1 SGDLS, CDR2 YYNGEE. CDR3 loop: CASSIGQGPYEQYF. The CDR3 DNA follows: TGTGCCAGCAGCATCGGACAGGGGCCCTACGAGCAGTACTTC.

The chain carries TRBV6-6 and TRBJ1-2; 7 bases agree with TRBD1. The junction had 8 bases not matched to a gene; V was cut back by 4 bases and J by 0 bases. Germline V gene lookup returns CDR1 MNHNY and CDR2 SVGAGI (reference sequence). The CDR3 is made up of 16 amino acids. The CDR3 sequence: CASSSSRDSSNYGYTF. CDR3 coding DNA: TGTGCCAGCAGTTCGTCCCGGGACAGTTCTAACTATGGCTACACCTTC.

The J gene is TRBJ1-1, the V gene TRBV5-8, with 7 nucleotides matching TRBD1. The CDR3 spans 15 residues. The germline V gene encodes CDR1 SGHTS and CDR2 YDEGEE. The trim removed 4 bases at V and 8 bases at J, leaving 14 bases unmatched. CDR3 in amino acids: CASSSNRQGRLEAFF. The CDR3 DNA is TGTGCCAGCAGCAGCAACCGACAGGGCAGATTAGAAGCTTTCTTT.

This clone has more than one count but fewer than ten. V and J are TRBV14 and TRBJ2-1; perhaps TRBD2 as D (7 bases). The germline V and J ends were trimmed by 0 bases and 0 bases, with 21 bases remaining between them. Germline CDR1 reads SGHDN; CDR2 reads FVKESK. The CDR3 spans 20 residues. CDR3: CASSQEWGGPPLSSYNEQFF. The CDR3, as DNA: TGTGCCAGCAGCCAAGAGTGGGGGGGGCCCCCACTGAGCTCCTACAATGAGCAGTTCTTC.

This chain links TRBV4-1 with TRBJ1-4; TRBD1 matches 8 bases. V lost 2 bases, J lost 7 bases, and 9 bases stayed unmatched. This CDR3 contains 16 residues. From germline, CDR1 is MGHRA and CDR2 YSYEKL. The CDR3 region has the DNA TGCGCCAGCAGCCAACCTTCCGGACAGGGAGGTGAAAAACTGTTTTTT. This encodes CASSQPSGQGGEKLFF.

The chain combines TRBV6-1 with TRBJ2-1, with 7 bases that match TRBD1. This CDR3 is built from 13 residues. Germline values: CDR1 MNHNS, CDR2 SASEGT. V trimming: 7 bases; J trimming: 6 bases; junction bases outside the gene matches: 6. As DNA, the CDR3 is TGTGCCAGCACCCTACAGGGGTTCAATGAGCAGTTCTTC. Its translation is CASTLQGFNEQFF.